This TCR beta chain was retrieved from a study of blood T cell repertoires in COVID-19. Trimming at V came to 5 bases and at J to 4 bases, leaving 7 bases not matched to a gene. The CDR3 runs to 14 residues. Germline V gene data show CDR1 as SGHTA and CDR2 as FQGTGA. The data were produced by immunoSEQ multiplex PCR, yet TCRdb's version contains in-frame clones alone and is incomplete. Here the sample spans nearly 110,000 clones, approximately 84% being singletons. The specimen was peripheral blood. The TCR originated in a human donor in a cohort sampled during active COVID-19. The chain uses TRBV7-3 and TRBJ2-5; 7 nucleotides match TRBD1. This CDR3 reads CASSTGQEPETQYF. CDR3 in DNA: TGTGCCAGCAGCACCGGACAGGAGCCAGAGACCCAGTACTTC.